Shown below are 15 T cell receptor beta chains from a single sample sequenced in a study of T cell repertoires in cytomegalovirus infection. TCRdb re-called the reads through MiXCR, storing one row per CDR3 protein. The sample shows 250,000 or so distinct CDR3 sequences, 15% to 20% of them seen only once. What was sequenced was CD8+ T cells from PBMCs. These receptors all come from a human donor in good health (CMV status not recorded). Some clones in this sample may be carry-over from other donors' samples.

A few counts support this clonotype. The chain carries TRBV29-1 and TRBJ1-1; TRBD1 might be the D (5 bases). V was trimmed by 1 base and J by 4 bases, leaving 16 bases between them. The CDR3 is 15 amino acids. Germline V lookup: CDR1 SQVTM, CDR2 ANQGSEA. The CDR3 here is CSVEGWSGTATEAFF. CDR3 nucleotide sequence: TGCAGCGTTGAAGGTTGGTCGGGGACGGCCACTGAAGCTTTCTTT.

CDR3 DNA: TGTGCCATCAGTGAGCCCGGGACAGGGCCGAACTACGAGCAGTACTTC. Protein: CAISEPGTGPNYEQYF. The chain is built from TRBV10-3 and TRBJ2-7, with 9 bases fitting TRBD1. This CDR3 is 16 amino acids long. The germline gives CDR1 ENHRY, CDR2 SYGVKD. J gave up 3 bases and V 2 bases, and 8 bases lay outside the gene matches.

V and J are TRBV18 and TRBJ2-1; TRBD1 is a possible D gene (6 bases). The CDR3 is 18 amino acids. Trimming took off 2 bases at V and 0 bases at J, with 17 bases between the two ends. Germline V gene sequence: CDR1 KGHSH, CDR2 LQKENI. The CDR3 reads CASSPYTADRSSYNEQFF. The DNA for the CDR3 is TGTGCCAGCTCACCATACACCGCGGACAGAAGCTCCTACAATGAGCAGTTCTTC.

The chain recombines TRBV20-1 with TRBJ1-2, with D perhaps TRBD1 (6 bases). The CDR3 has 14 residues. Germline-derived CDR1 and CDR2 are DFQATT and SNEGSKA (reference sequence). V was pared by 0 bases and J by 8 bases, with 16 bases between. The CDR3 sequence: CSARDPSQGMGYTF. CDR3 nucleotides: TGCAGTGCTAGAGATCCGTCTCAGGGGATGGGCTACACCTTC.

This clonotype has at least ten counts. This chain links TRBV12-3 or TRBV12-4 with TRBJ2-2; D tentatively fits TRBD1 or TRBD2 (5 bases each). V lost 3 bases to trimming and J lost 7 bases, with 9 bases between them. The CDR3 sequence is 13 residues long. The CDR3 reads CASSLMGVGELFF. The CDR3, as DNA: TGTGCCAGCAGTTTGATGGGGGTCGGGGAGCTGTTTTTT.

In its sample, this clonotype was seen many times. The rearrangement joins TRBV7-9 to TRBJ2-1; D is possibly TRBD1 (8 bases). Germline V lookup: CDR1 SEHNR, CDR2 FQNEAQ (reference sequence). The CDR3 is made up of 15 amino acids. With 5 bases removed from V and 4 bases from J, the gap between germline ends came to 15 bases. Written as DNA, the CDR3 is TGTGCCAGCAGCCGTACAGGGGGGGGGTACAATGAGCAGTTCTTC. This translates into CASSRTGGGYNEQFF. Full variable domain (outside the CDR3, taken from reference TRBV7-9 and TRBJ2-1): DTGVSQNPRHKITKRGQNVTFRCDPISEHNRLYWYRQTLGQGPEFLTYFQNEAQLEKSRLLSDRFSAERPKGSFSTLEIQRTEQGDSAMYLCASSRTGGGYNEQFFGPGTRLTVL.

This clonotype was detected many times. CDR3 DNA: TGTGCCAGCAGCTTTGCGGGGGCCGGGGATACGCAGTATTTT. It specifies CASSFAGAGDTQYF. The genes are TRBV7-2 and TRBJ2-3, with D perhaps TRBD2 (7 bases). V gave up 3 bases and J gave up 6 bases, with 13 bases separating them. The CDR3 is 14 residues long. Germline V gene sequence: CDR1 SGHTA, CDR2 FQGNSA.

This clonotype has a handful of counts. V usage is TRBV4-1 and J usage is TRBJ2-1; TRBD2 agrees at 8 bases. Germline lookup yields CDR1 MGHRA and CDR2 YSYEKL. Unmatched junction bases numbered 7, after V lost 4 bases and J lost 2 bases. The CDR3 is made up of 16 amino acids. CDR3 DNA: TGCGCCAGCAGCCCGAGCGGTAGCGGGGCCTACAATGAGCAGTTCTTC. Translating gives CASSPSGSGAYNEQFF.

V and J are TRBV4-2 and TRBJ1-1; a possible D gene is TRBD1 (5 bases). CDR1 is LGHNA and CDR2 is YNFKEQ in the germline V gene. V gave up 4 bases and J gave up 3 bases, with 12 bases separating them. This CDR3 contains 14 residues. The CDR3 is CASSPIGGDTEAFF. The CDR3 nucleotides are TGTGCCAGCAGCCCCATCGGGGGGGACACTGAAGCTTTCTTT.

This clonotype has just a few counts. The V gene is TRBV7-3, the J gene TRBJ2-2; 11 nucleotides align to TRBD1. The V segment lost 6 bases and the J segment 4 bases; nucleotides outside the gene matches: 7. CDR1 SGHTA and CDR2 FQGTGA come from the germline V gene. The CDR3 length is 16 residues. The CDR3 loop is CASRRGQGGGTGELFF. For the CDR3, the DNA is TGTGCCAGCAGACGGGGACAGGGGGGTGGCACCGGGGAGCTGTTTTTT.

This clonotype was observed a few times. The chain couples TRBV29-1 to TRBJ2-1; a possible D gene is TRBD2 (6 bases). This CDR3 comprises 15 residues. V was clipped by 0 bases and J by 6 bases, with 15 bases between them. Germline V gene lookup returns CDR1 SQVTM and CDR2 ANQGSEA. CDR3 coding DNA: TGCAGCGTTGAAGATTGGCGGGGTGGTTCCAATGAGCAGTTCTTC. It is translated as CSVEDWRGGSNEQFF.

The CDR3 loop is CASSYRDREDGETQYF. The CDR3 region has the DNA TGTGCCAGCAGCTACCGGGACAGGGAAGATGGAGAGACCCAGTACTTC. The chain carries TRBV7-6 and TRBJ2-5, with TRBD1 matching 9 bases. V shed 4 bases, J shed 4 bases, and the junction held 10 bases outside the gene matches. Per germline, CDR1 SGHVS and CDR2 FNYEAQ. The CDR3 loop spans 16 amino acids.

The J gene is TRBJ2-6, the V gene TRBV29-1; D gene uncertain. Germline CDR1 and CDR2: SQVTM and ANQGSEA. The CDR3 length is 15 residues. V lost 6 bases and J lost 0, with 12 bases in between. CDR3 nucleotides: TGCAGCGTCGCCCGCCTGACCTCTGGGGCCAACGTCCTGACTTTC. Its translation is CSVARLTSGANVLTF.

A word on this clonotype: It may be a read error: a sequence one base away is much more abundant. The chain couples TRBV28 to TRBJ1-3, with D maybe TRBD1 (6 bases). There are 14 residues in the CDR3. CDR1 is MDHEN, CDR2 SYDVKM, per germline. CDR3 sequence: CASMDRYSENTIYF. CDR3 coding DNA: TGTGCCAGCATGGACAGATACTCTGAAAACACCATATATTTT.

The V and J genes are TRBV5-1 and TRBJ2-3; 7 bases agree with TRBD1. CDR3 length: 15 residues. Germline loops: CDR1 SGHRS, CDR2 YFSETQ. V shed 0 bases, J shed 2 bases, and the junction held 3 bases outside the gene matches. The DNA of the CDR3 is TGCGCCAGCAGCTTGGACAGGGGATACACAGATACGCAGTATTTT. Its translation: CASSLDRGYTDTQYF.